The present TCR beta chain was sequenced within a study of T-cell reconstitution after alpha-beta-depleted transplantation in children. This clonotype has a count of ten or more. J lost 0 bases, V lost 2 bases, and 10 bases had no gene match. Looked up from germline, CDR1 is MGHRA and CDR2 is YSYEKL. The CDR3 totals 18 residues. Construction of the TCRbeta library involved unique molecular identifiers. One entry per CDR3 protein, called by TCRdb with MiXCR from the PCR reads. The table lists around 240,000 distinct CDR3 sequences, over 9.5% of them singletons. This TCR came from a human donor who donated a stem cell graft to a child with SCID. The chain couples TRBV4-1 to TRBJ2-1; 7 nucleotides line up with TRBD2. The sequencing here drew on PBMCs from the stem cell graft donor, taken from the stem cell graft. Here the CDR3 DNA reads TGCGCCAGCAGCCAAATAATATCGGGGGGACCCTCCTACAATGAGCAGTTCTTC. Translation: CASSQIISGGPSYNEQFF.